This T cell receptor (beta chain) was observed in a study of blood T cell repertoires in COVID-19. At the level of the study: PBMCs, B-cell-depleted T cells, or T cells were the source of the cDNA or gDNA that made up the material.

This clone was picked up a small number of times. Under the authors' procedure: Amplification from reference gene primers served as the basis for estimated nucleated cell counts. Repertoires were generated with immunoSEQ multiplex PCR, while TCRdb's copy carries only in-frame clones and drops some. That table furnishes V, J and clone size, whereas the DNA furnished D and trimming. There are fewer than 250,000 clones in the sample; roughly 84% occur only once, and over 0.95% lies in the top ten. The germline CDR1 and CDR2 sequences are KGHDR and SFDVKD. The CDR3 has 15 amino acids. With V trimmed by 4 bases and J by 6 bases, 8 bases remained unmatched.

Source material: peripheral blood. This receptor was identified in a middle-aged man with acute or convalescent COVID-19. The chain combines TRBV24-1 with TRBJ1-2; 9 bases align to TRBD1. CDR3 protein: CATSDPGTGPHGYTF. CDR3 DNA: TGTGCCACCAGTGACCCCGGGACAGGGCCCCATGGCTACACCTTC.